This entry concerns a single TCR beta chain. Its antigen is unknown. These data belong to a study of cytomegalovirus exposure and HLA in healthy donors. Vbeta (60) and Jbeta (13) primers were used in the PCR. Sequencing used immunoSEQ multiplex PCR; TCRdb keeps in-frame clones, though not all of them. The sample comprises about 120,000 clones, around 80% of which are singletons, and about a tenth rests with the top ten. Findings of the study overall: Cytomegalovirus-associated TCR beta chains were listed, numbering 150 to 200. A few of the chains that were CMV-associated were confirmed in vitro to be specific for CMV antigens. Highly shared sequence variants in one cluster were likely a sequencing artifact.

Germline values: CDR1 KGHSH, CDR2 LQKENI. V shed 3 bases and J shed 5 bases, with 10 bases lying between them. This CDR3 contains 13 residues. This chain links TRBV18 with TRBJ2-5, with a weak D call TRBD2 (6 bases). The clonotype was recovered from a man aged 30-40 years in good health and CMV-seropositive. The sample consisted of PBMCs. Written as DNA, the CDR3 is TGTGCCAGCTCACCTCTAGGGAGGGAGACCCAGTACTTC. This gives the protein CASSPLGRETQYF.